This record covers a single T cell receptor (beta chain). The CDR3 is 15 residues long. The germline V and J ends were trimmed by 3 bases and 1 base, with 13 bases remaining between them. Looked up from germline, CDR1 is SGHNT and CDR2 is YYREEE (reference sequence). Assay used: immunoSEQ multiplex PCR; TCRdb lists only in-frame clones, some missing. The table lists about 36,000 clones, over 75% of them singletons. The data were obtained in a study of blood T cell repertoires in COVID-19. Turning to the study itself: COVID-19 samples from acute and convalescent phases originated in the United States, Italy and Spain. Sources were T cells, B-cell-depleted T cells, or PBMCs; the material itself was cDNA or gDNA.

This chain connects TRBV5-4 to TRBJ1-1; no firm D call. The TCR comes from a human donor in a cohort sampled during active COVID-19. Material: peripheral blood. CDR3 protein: CASSSPSYRNTEAFF. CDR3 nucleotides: TGTGCCAGCAGCTCCCCCAGTTACAGGAACACTGAAGCTTTCTTT. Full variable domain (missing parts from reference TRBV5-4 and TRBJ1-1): ETGVTQSPTHLIKTRGQQVTLRCSSQSGHNTVSWYQQALGQGPQFIFQYYREEENGRGNFPPRFSGLQFPNYSSELNVNALELDDSALYLCASSSPSYRNTEAFFGQGTRLTVV.